This T cell receptor beta chain was sequenced for a study of blood T cell repertoires in COVID-19. Study as a whole: From T cells, B-cell-depleted T cells, or PBMCs came the material, which was cDNA or gDNA.

A note on this clone: A read error may explain this, as a much larger clone is one base away.

In the original analysis: Amplification with reference gene primers provided the estimates of nucleated cell counts. Generated by immunoSEQ multiplex PCR, the TCRdb table keeps only in-frame clones and is missing some. The V and J calls and the clone size are those of that table, but D and trimming were determined from the DNA. The sample contains more than 200,000 clones, approximately 80% of which appear only once. The receptor was derived from a woman aged 80 or over with COVID-19, enrolled during active disease. Material: peripheral blood.

The CDR3 DNA reads TGTGCCAGCTCACCACTGACGGAGAGCTATGGCTACACCTTC. Amino acid sequence: CASSPLTESYGYTF. This chain uses TRBV18 with TRBJ1-2; D is uncertain. Trimming left V 1 base short and J 4 bases short, with 10 bases between. Germline V gene lookup returns CDR1 KGHSH and CDR2 LQKENI. This CDR3 has 14 amino acids. The variable domain in full, with the rest retrieved from reference TRBV18 and TRBJ1-2, is NAGVMQNPRHLVRRRGQEARLRCSPMKGHSHVYWYRQLPEEGLKFMVYLQKENIIDESGMPKERFSAEFPKEGPSILRIQQVVRGDSAAYFCASSPLTESYGYTFGSGTRLTVV.